One sample yielded the 27 T cell receptor beta chains listed below, sequenced in a study of T cells in Graves' hyperthyroidism and ophthalmopathy. The CDR3 regions of TCR beta were amplified from RNA transcripts. RT-PCR in the first round (using the HTBI primer set) targeted the TCR CDR3. Using its own MiXCR run on the multiplex PCR reads, TCRdb lists one record per CDR3 protein. The table lists 450,000 to 700,000 distinct CDR3 sequences, just over 45% of them singletons. Sequencing used peripheral blood or thyroid tissue (not recorded which). These receptors all stem from a woman aged 18-29 years with Graves' hyperthyroidism.

At least ten counts were recorded for this clonotype. Germline and junction disagree at one end, which may indicate a read error. The J gene is TRBJ2-7, the V gene TRBV5-6; tentative D call: TRBD2 (5 bases). The germline V gene encodes CDR1 SGHDT and CDR2 YYEEEE. The CDR3 runs to 13 residues. The DNA for the CDR3 is TGTGCCAGCGGCTTATGGAGGACCTACGAGCAGTACTTC. Protein sequence: CASGLWRTYEQYF. Looking up the rest from reference TRBV5-6 and TRBJ2-7 gives the full variable domain: DAGVTQSPTHLIKTRGQQVTLRCSPKSGHDTVSWYQQALGQGPQFIFQYYEEEERQRGNFPDRFSGHQFPNYSSELNVNALLLGDSALYLCASGLWRTYEQYFGPGTRLTVT.

The table lists this clonotype with many counts. The chain couples TRBV7-2 to TRBJ2-7; D gene ambiguous. Per the germline V gene, CDR1 is SGHTA and CDR2 is FQGNSA. V was pared by 0 bases and J by 2 bases, with 2 bases between. The CDR3 has 12 amino acids. The CDR3: CASSLAPYEQYF. The CDR3 DNA follows: TGTGCCAGCAGCTTAGCCCCCTACGAGCAGTACTTC.

V usage is TRBV4-2 and J usage is TRBJ2-7; 8 nucleotides line up with TRBD2. This CDR3 has 15 amino acids. Germline V lookup: CDR1 LGHNA, CDR2 YNFKEQ. After removal of 1 base from V and 9 bases from J, the junction contained 11 bases not matched to a gene. The CDR3 region is CASSQVFGRAPVQYF. The CDR3 nucleotides read TGTGCCAGCAGCCAAGTATTCGGGAGGGCCCCGGTGCAGTACTTC.

At least ten counts were recorded for this clonotype. This chain joins TRBV19 and TRBJ2-7; the match to TRBD2 covers 9 bases. The CDR3 extends over 14 amino acids. With V trimmed by 7 bases and J by 6 bases, 10 bases remained unmatched. The germline gives CDR1 LNHDA, CDR2 SQIVND (reference sequence). This chain's CDR3 is CASTTGTSSSEQYF. The CDR3 nucleotides read TGTGCCAGTACCACCGGGACTAGCTCATCCGAGCAGTACTTC.

CDR3 nucleotides: TGTGCCAGCAGTTTATTAGGTATGGGGGTCTCCTACGAGCAGTACTTC. Its protein product is CASSLLGMGVSYEQYF. This sequence joins TRBV9 and TRBJ2-7; the D gene could be TRBD1 or TRBD2 (5 bases each). CDR1 and CDR2 (germline): SGDLS, YYNGEE. CDR3 length: 16 residues. V lost 5 bases to trimming and J lost 0 bases, with 18 bases between them. Combining the CDR3 with reference TRBV9 and TRBJ2-7 gives the whole variable domain DSGVTQTPKHLITATGQRVTLRCSPRSGDLSVYWYQQSLDQGLQFLIQYYNGEERAKGNILERFSAQQFPDLHSELNLSSLELGDSALYFCASSLLGMGVSYEQYFGPGTRLTVT.

On this clonotype itself: An end of the junction differs from the germline gene, which may be a read error. V is TRBV19 and J is TRBJ1-4; the match to TRBD1 covers 7 bases. This CDR3 spans 8 amino acids. CDR1 is LNHDA, CDR2 SQIVND, per germline (reference sequence). As DNA, the CDR3 is TGTGCCAGTAGTAGGACAGGCTTC. It encodes CASSRTGF.

This clonotype was recorded many times. The V call is TRBV7-2, the J call TRBJ2-7; D might be TRBD2 (5 bases). The CDR3 contains 14 residues. Trimming cost V 5 bases and J 2 bases, with 13 bases left between them. Per the germline V gene, CDR1 is SGHTA and CDR2 is FQGNSA. CDR3 DNA sequence: TGTGCCAGCAGCCCCGAGAGGGATACCTACGAGCAGTACTTC. Amino acids: CASSPERDTYEQYF.

This clonotype was observed at least ten times. In DNA, the CDR3 is TGCGCCAGCAGCTTGGGGCCGTCTGGAAACACCATATATTTT. It specifies CASSLGPSGNTIYF. The chain carries TRBV5-1 and TRBJ1-3; D not resolved. Per germline, CDR1 SGHRS and CDR2 YFSETQ. The CDR3 consists of 14 residues. V was pared by 0 bases and J by 1 base, with 5 bases between. Using reference TRBV5-1 and TRBJ1-3 for the parts outside the CDR3, the full variable domain is KAGVTQTPRYLIKTRGQQVTLSCSPISGHRSVSWYQQTPGQGLQFLFEYFSETQRNKGNFPGRFSGRQFSNSRSEMNVSTLELGDSALYLCASSLGPSGNTIYFGEGSWLTVV.

This clonotype was seen ten or more times. The CDR3 sequence is CASSPRPGTSRETQYF. CDR3 in DNA: TGTGCCAGCAGCCCTCGTCCCGGGACTAGCAGGGAGACCCAGTACTTC. This rearrangement joins TRBV7-9 to TRBJ2-5; 9 nucleotides line up with TRBD2. V shed 5 bases, J shed 5 bases, and the junction held 12 bases outside the gene matches. CDR1 is SEHNR and CDR2 is FQNEAQ in the germline V gene (reference sequence). This CDR3 has 16 residues. The whole variable domain, filled in from reference TRBV7-9 and TRBJ2-5, reads DTGVSQNPRHKITKRGQNVTFRCDPISEHNRLYWYRQTLGQGPEFLTYFQNEAQLEKSRLLSDRFSAERPKGSFSTLEIQRTEQGDSAMYLCASSPRPGTSRETQYFGPGTRLLVL.

This clonotype was observed many times. A junction end diverges from the germline sequence, so it may reflect a read error. The chain combines TRBV25-1 with TRBJ2-7, with D possibly being TRBD1 (6 bases). The germline gives CDR1 MGHDK, CDR2 SYGVNS. The CDR3 runs to 12 residues. This chain's CDR3 is CASSAYRDERYF. The CDR3 region has the DNA TGTGCCAGCAGTGCCTACAGGGACGAGCGGTACTTC.

Details on this clonotype: Being one base from a much bigger clone, this may be a read error. The V and J genes are TRBV19 and TRBJ1-4; D is unresolved. Germline V gene data show CDR1 as LNHDA and CDR2 as SQIVND (reference sequence). CDR3 length: 14 amino acids. CDR3 bases: TGTGCCAGCCGAAGCCCTTCTGGGGATGAAAAACTGCTTTTT. This sequence encodes CASRSPSGDEKLLF. Complete variable domain (other parts from reference TRBV19 and TRBJ1-4): DGGITQSPKYLFRKEGQNVTLSCEQNLNHDAMYWYRQDPGQGLRLIYYSQIVNDFQKGDIAEGYSVSREKKESFPLTVTSAQKNPTAFYLCASRSPSGDEKLLFGSGTQLSVL.

The sample holds a few counts of this clonotype. The chain couples TRBV27 to TRBJ2-7; D remains ambiguous. CDR3 length equals 15 residues. V lost 3 bases, J lost 2 bases, and 14 bases lay in between. Per germline, CDR1 MNHEY and CDR2 SMNVEV (reference sequence). CDR3 coding DNA: TGTGCCAGCAGTTTCATTGCAGGTCCAGCCTACGAGCAGTACTTC. Protein product: CASSFIAGPAYEQYF.

The CDR3 here is CASSLLDHTDTQYF. CDR3 coding DNA: TGTGCCAGCAGCTTATTGGACCACACAGATACGCAGTATTTT. The chain links TRBV7-3 to TRBJ2-3; D is ambiguous. The CDR3 totals 14 residues. Germline values: CDR1 SGHTA, CDR2 FQGTGA. V was shortened by 2 bases and J by 2 bases, with 8 bases between the two germline ends.

This rearrangement joins TRBV7-6 to TRBJ2-5, with TRBD2 identical over 9 bases. V lost 4 bases and J lost 5; bases outside the gene matches: 11. The CDR3 contains 16 residues. CDR1 and CDR2 (germline): SGHVS, FNYEAQ. This CDR3 is CASSSGTSYTGETQYF. For the CDR3, the DNA is TGTGCCAGCAGCTCAGGGACTAGCTACACCGGGGAGACCCAGTACTTC.

This clonotype was picked up many times. This rearrangement joins TRBV24-1 to TRBJ1-2; 7 bases align to TRBD1. J was trimmed by 4 bases and V by 4 bases; bases with no gene match: 11. CDR3 size: 16 residues. Germline assignment: CDR1 KGHDR and CDR2 SFDVKD. CDR3: CATSESLTGYGYGYTF. CDR3 coding DNA: TGTGCCACCAGTGAATCCTTGACAGGGTATGGCTATGGCTACACCTTC.

This clonotype has a count of ten or more. The junction differs from germline at one of its ends, possibly a read error. The chain recombines TRBV19 with TRBJ1-2, with a weak D call TRBD1 (6 bases). This CDR3 is 13 amino acids long. Germline assignment: CDR1 LNHDA and CDR2 SQIVND (reference sequence). CDR3 nucleotides: TGCGCCAGCAGCTTAACAGGGTCCTATGGCTACACCTTC. Translation: CASSLTGSYGYTF.

The V and J genes are TRBV29-1 and TRBJ1-4, with a weak D call TRBD1 (5 bases). The length of the CDR3 is 12 residues. V was pared by 6 bases and J by 8 bases, with 13 bases between. The V gene's germline CDR1 is SQVTM and CDR2 ANQGSEA. CDR3 in amino acids: CSVKGPGEKLFF. DNA of the CDR3: TGCAGCGTCAAGGGGCCGGGGGAAAAACTGTTTTTT.

In this sample, this clonotype turned up many times. The chain couples TRBV19 to TRBJ1-6, with D possibly matching TRBD1 (5 bases). V shed 8 bases and J shed 2 bases, with 16 bases lying between them. CDR1 LNHDA and CDR2 SQIVND come from the germline V gene (reference sequence). The CDR3 is 16 amino acids. The CDR3 is CASRDDLGAYNSPLHF. For the CDR3, the DNA is TGTGCCAGTCGGGACGACCTCGGGGCCTATAATTCACCCCTCCACTTT.

The chain uses TRBV7-8 and TRBJ2-2; the D gene is possibly TRBD1 (6 bases). V gave up 7 bases and J gave up 5 bases, with 11 bases separating them. Germline CDR1 is SGHVS and CDR2 is FQNEAQ. The CDR3 is 13 amino acids. CDR3 DNA sequence: TGTGCCAGCACCCTACAGGGAACCGGGGAGCTGTTTTTT. This translates into CASTLQGTGELFF. Full variable domain (rest looked up from reference TRBV7-8 and TRBJ2-2): GAGVSQSPRYKVAKRGQDVALRCDPISGHVSLFWYQQALGQGPEFLTYFQNEAQLDKSGLPSDRFFAERPEGSVSTLKIQRTQQEDSAVYLCASTLQGTGELFFGEGSRLTVL.

Turning to this clonotype: In this CDR3 the conserved last residue, phenylalanine or tryptophan, is missing, so a read error is likely. The V and J genes are TRBV9 and TRBJ1-1; the D is unclear. The length of the CDR3 is 14 residues. Germline loops: CDR1 SGDLS, CDR2 YYNGEE. V was cut by 0 bases and J by 4 bases, with 10 bases left in between. CDR3 nucleotide sequence: TGTGCCAGCAGCGTAGAGGGCGAGGGCACTGAAGCTTTCCTT. Translated: CASSVEGEGTEAFL.

This clonotype was detected ten times or more. The J gene is TRBJ2-5, the V gene TRBV18, with no clear D. Trimming cost V 0 bases and J 5 bases, with 4 bases left between them. Germline V lookup: CDR1 KGHSH, CDR2 LQKENI. The CDR3 consists of 12 residues. In nucleotides, the CDR3 is TGTGCCAGCTCACCACCTGCGGAGACCCAGTACTTC. It encodes CASSPPAETQYF.

This clonotype was recorded only once. The chain links TRBV6-1 to TRBJ1-3; the match to TRBD1 covers 8 bases. The CDR3 is 16 amino acids. Germline V gene lookup returns CDR1 MNHNS and CDR2 SASEGT. The V gene end was trimmed by 6 bases and the J gene end by 2 bases; junction bases not matched to a gene: 9. CDR3 loop: CASRPSDRGPGNTIYF. For the CDR3, the DNA is TGTGCCAGCAGGCCCTCCGACAGGGGTCCTGGAAACACCATATATTTT.

This clonotype was recorded at least ten times. This sequence joins TRBV9 and TRBJ2-7, with TRBD2 matching 8 bases. This CDR3 spans 15 amino acids. Germline V gene sequence: CDR1 SGDLS, CDR2 YYNGEE. After removal of 3 bases from V and 0 bases from J, the junction contained 5 bases not matched to a gene. The CDR3 coding sequence is TGTGCCAGCAGCGCTACTAGCGGCCGCTCCTACGAGCAGTACTTC. Protein sequence: CASSATSGRSYEQYF.

Worth noting for this clonotype: One end of the junction does not line up with germline, which may come from a read error. The chain joins TRBV7-8 to TRBJ2-2, with D possibly matching TRBD2 (7 bases). The CDR3 contains 15 residues. Germline CDR1 is SGHVS and CDR2 is FQNEAQ. CDR3 protein: CASSRGRGEAVEQFF. CDR3 nucleotide sequence: TGTGCCAGCAGCAGGGGGAGGGGAGAGGCGGTTGAGCAGTTTTTT.

This clonotype was seen many times. This chain links TRBV12-3 or TRBV12-4 with TRBJ1-4; 7 bases agree with TRBD1. J gave up 8 bases and V 5 bases, and 14 bases lay outside the gene matches. CDR3 length: 16 amino acids. The CDR3 DNA is TGTGCCAGCAGTACCCCGGGACAGCCAGTCAGAGAAAAACTGTTTTTT. Encoded protein: CASSTPGQPVREKLFF.

This clonotype occurred many times. The chain joins TRBV7-9 to TRBJ1-5; 11 bases map to TRBD1. V shed 5 bases and J 3 bases; nucleotides not matched to a gene: 12. CDR3 length: 18 residues. Germline CDR1 and CDR2: SEHNR and FQNEAQ (reference sequence). CDR3 sequence: CASSETTGTGGFNQPQHF. For the CDR3, the DNA is TGTGCCAGCAGCGAGACGACCGGGACAGGGGGTTTCAATCAGCCCCAGCATTTT.

This chain connects TRBV7-3 to TRBJ2-1; possibly TRBD1 for D (6 bases). V lost 2 bases and J 7 bases, leaving 9 bases between the germline ends. The CDR3 contains 13 residues. CDR1 is SGHTA, CDR2 FQGTGA, per germline. The CDR3 DNA sequence: TGTGCCAGCAGCTTATACAGGGCAAATGAGCAGTTCTTC. Translation: CASSLYRANEQFF.